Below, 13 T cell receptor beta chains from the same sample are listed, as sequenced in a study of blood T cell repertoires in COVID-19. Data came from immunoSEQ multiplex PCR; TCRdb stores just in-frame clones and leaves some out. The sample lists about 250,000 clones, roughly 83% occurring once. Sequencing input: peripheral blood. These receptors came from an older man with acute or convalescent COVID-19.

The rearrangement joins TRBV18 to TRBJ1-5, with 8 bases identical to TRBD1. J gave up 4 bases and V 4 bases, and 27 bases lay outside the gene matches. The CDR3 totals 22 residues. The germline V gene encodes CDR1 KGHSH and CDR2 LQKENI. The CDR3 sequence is CASSRTIIGQGTSTLSNQPQHF. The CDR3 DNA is TGTGCCAGCTCACGGACTATCATCGGACAGGGAACATCTACCTTAAGTAATCAGCCCCAGCATTTT.

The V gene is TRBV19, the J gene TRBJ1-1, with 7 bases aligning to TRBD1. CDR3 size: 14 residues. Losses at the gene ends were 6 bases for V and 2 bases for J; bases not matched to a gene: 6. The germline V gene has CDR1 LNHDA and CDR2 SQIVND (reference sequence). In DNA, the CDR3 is TGTGCCAGTAGCCACAGGGGTTTAAACACTGAAGCTTTCTTT. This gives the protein CASSHRGLNTEAFF.

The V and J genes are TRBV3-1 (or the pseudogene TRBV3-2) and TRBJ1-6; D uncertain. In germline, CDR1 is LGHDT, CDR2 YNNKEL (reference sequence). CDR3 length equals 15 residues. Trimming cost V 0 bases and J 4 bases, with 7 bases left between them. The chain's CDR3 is CASSQEPSYNSPLHF. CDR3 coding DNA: TGTGCCAGCAGCCAAGAACCCAGTTATAATTCACCCCTCCACTTT.

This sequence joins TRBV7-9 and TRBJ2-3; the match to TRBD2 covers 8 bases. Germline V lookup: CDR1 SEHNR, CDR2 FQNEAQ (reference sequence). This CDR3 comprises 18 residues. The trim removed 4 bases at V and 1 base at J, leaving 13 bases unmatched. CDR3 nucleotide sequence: TGTGCCAGCAGCTCTTGGACAGTTAGCGGGGCGGGCACAGATACGCAGTATTTT. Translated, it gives CASSSWTVSGAGTDTQYF.

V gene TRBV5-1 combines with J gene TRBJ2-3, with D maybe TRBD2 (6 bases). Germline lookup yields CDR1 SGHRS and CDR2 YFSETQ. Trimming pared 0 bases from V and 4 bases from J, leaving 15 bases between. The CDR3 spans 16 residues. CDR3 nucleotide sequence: TGCGCCAGCAGCTTGGCCCTACTAGCTCTTGCAGATACGCAGTATTTT. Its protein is CASSLALLALADTQYF.

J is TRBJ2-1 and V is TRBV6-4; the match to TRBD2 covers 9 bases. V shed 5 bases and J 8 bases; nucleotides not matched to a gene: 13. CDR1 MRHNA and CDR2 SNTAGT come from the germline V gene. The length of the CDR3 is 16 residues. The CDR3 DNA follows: TGTGCCAGCAGTTTATCTCCGGGACTAGCTCACGATGAGCAGTTCTTC. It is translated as CASSLSPGLAHDEQFF.

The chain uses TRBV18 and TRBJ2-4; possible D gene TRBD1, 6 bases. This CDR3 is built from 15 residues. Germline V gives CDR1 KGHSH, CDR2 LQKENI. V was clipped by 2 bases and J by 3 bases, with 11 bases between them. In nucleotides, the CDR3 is TGTGCCAGCTCACCAATGGGGGCCGGCAAAAACATTCAGTACTTC. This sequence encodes CASSPMGAGKNIQYF.

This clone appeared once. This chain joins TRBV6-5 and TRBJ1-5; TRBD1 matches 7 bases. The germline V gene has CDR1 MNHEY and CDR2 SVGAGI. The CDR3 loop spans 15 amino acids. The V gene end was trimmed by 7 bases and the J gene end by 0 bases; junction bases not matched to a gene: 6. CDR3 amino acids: CASTKDRSSNQPQHF. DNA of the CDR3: TGTGCCAGCACCAAGGACAGGAGTAGCAATCAGCCCCAGCATTTT.

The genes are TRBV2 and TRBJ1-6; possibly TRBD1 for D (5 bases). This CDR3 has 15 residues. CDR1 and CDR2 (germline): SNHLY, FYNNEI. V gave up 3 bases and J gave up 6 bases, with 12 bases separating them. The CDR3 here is CASSDWGGGNSPLHF. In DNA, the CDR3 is TGTGCCAGCAGTGACTGGGGCGGGGGTAATTCACCCCTCCACTTT.

In nucleotides, the CDR3 is TGTGCCAGCAGCTTAGTGGGTGCGAGGAGCACAGATACGCAGTATTTT. It specifies CASSLVGARSTDTQYF. The chain recombines TRBV11-2 with TRBJ2-3; no clear D. Germline assignment: CDR1 SGHAT and CDR2 FQNNGV. The ends were cut back, 1 base at V and 0 bases at J, with 11 bases in the middle. The CDR3 is 16 residues long.

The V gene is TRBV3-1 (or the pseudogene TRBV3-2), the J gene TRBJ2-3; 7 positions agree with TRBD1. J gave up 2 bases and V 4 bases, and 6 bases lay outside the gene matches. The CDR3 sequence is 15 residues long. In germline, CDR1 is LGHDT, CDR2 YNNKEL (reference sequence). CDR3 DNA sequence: TGTGCCAGCAGCCGGAACCAGGGGGTCACAGATACGCAGTATTTT. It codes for CASSRNQGVTDTQYF.

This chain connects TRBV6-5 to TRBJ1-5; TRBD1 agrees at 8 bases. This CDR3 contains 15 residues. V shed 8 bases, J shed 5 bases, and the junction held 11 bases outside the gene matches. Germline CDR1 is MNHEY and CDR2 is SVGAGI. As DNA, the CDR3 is TGTGCCAGCTGGGGGGCCAGGGGGCGCGATCAGCCCCAGCATTTT. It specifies CASWGARGRDQPQHF.

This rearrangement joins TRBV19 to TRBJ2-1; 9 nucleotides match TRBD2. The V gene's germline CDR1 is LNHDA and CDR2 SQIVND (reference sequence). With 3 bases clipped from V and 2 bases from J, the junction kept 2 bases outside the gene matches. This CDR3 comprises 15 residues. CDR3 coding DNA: TGTGCCAGTAGTATCGAGCGGGGGGCCTACAATGAGCAGTTCTTC. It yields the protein CASSIERGAYNEQFF.